The next 10 T cell receptor beta chains were all read from a single sample in a study of cytomegalovirus exposure and HLA in healthy donors listed by TCRdb under 2017. The protocol used for the library was the immunoSEQ multiplex PCR assay. A mixture of 60 forward primers for TCR Vbeta segments and 13 reverse primers for TCR Jbeta segments was used in the multiplex PCR. TCRdb took this table from immuneACCESS and kept in-frame rearrangements with V and J called. Such tables lack part of the clones; where checked against another copy, unresolved V genes explain under half of the gap, and the rest is unexplained. The sample yields roughly 130,000 clones; about 70% were counted once. Clones ranked in the top ten supply about 2.7% of the sample. The sequenced sample was PBMCs. The receptors come from a woman aged 55-75 years in good health and CMV-seropositive.

The chain joins TRBV11-3 to TRBJ2-7; 8 positions agree with TRBD2. The CDR3 loop spans 15 amino acids. Germline CDR1 reads SGHNT; CDR2 reads YENEEA. J was trimmed by 2 bases and V by 1 base; bases with no gene match: 4. CDR3 DNA sequence: TGTGCCAGCAGCTTAGGAGCGGGGGCTACCTACGAGCAGTACTTC. Protein sequence: CASSLGAGATYEQYF. The full variable domain, with the rest looked up from reference TRBV11-3 and TRBJ2-7, is EAGVVQSPRYKIIEKKQPVAFWCNPISGHNTLYWYLQNLGQGPELLIRYENEEAVDDSQLPKDRFSAERLKGVDSTLKIQPAELGDSAVYLCASSLGAGATYEQYFGPGTRLTVT.

This clone was seen more than once but under ten times. This chain connects TRBV9 to TRBJ1-1; D might be TRBD1 (5 bases). The CDR3 runs to 13 residues. Trimming stripped 3 bases from V and 4 bases from J, with 10 bases between. The germline V gene encodes CDR1 SGDLS and CDR2 YYNGEE. The chain's CDR3 is CASSDGGVTEAFF. CDR3 sequence (DNA): TGTGCCAGCAGCGACGGGGGAGTCACTGAAGCTTTCTTT. Drawing the rest from reference TRBV9 and TRBJ1-1, the complete variable domain is DSGVTQTPKHLITATGQRVTLRCSPRSGDLSVYWYQQSLDQGLQFLIQYYNGEERAKGNILERFSAQQFPDLHSELNLSSLELGDSALYFCASSDGGVTEAFFGQGTRLTVV.

The DNA of the CDR3 is TGTGCCAGTAGTATTGCGACAGTCAACTCCTACGAGCAGTACTTC. This translates into CASSIATVNSYEQYF. The chain has TRBV19 and TRBJ2-7, with D possibly TRBD1 on 5 matching bases. This CDR3 is 15 amino acids long. V shed 3 bases and J shed 0 bases, with 12 bases lying between them. Germline CDR1 is LNHDA and CDR2 is SQIVND (reference sequence).

The chain employs TRBV10-3 and TRBJ2-1, with 10 bases aligning to TRBD2. The CDR3 loop spans 17 amino acids. Germline V gene sequence: CDR1 ENHRY, CDR2 SYGVKD. The V and J ends lost 0 bases and 0 bases, in that order; junction bases with no gene match: 2. The CDR3 DNA is TGTGCCATCAGTGAGTCGGTAGCGGGGGGCTCCTACAATGAGCAGTTCTTC. Protein product: CAISESVAGGSYNEQFF.

This clone was observed a few times. The V gene is TRBV6-5, the J gene TRBJ2-7; TRBD1 aligns across 11 bases. The J segment lost 2 bases and the V segment lost 8 bases, leaving 8 bases of the junction unmatched. The CDR3 has 15 amino acids. The germline V gene encodes CDR1 MNHEY and CDR2 SVGAGI. CDR3 nucleotide sequence: TGTGCCAGCTCCACCGGGACAGGGGGAACCTACGAGCAGTACTTC. This encodes CASSTGTGGTYEQYF.

The chain has TRBV5-6 and TRBJ2-5; D is undetermined. Germline V gene data show CDR1 as SGHDT and CDR2 as YYEEEE. CDR3 length: 12 residues. Trimming took 3 bases from V and 0 from J, leaving 3 bases between them. CDR3 bases: TGTGCCAGCAGCTCGTACCAAGAGACCCAGTACTTC. It encodes CASSSYQETQYF.

The rearrangement links TRBV6-5 to TRBJ1-1; TRBD1 aligns across 7 bases. The CDR3 spans 15 residues. V shed 4 bases and J 0 bases; nucleotides not matched to a gene: 5. Germline assignment: CDR1 MNHEY and CDR2 SVGAGI. The chain's CDR3 is CASSSLGQLNTEAFF. The CDR3 region has the DNA TGTGCCAGCAGTTCTTTGGGACAGCTGAACACTGAAGCTTTCTTT.

This clone has a handful of counts. V and J are TRBV7-3 and TRBJ2-1; 8 nucleotides match TRBD1. V shed 4 bases, J shed 8 bases, and the junction held 4 bases outside the gene matches. CDR1 is SGHTA and CDR2 is FQGTGA in the germline V gene. The CDR3 consists of 13 residues. The CDR3 spells CASSSDRVDEQFF. DNA for the CDR3: TGTGCCAGCAGCTCGGACAGGGTCGATGAGCAGTTCTTC. Together with reference TRBV7-3 and TRBJ2-1, the CDR3 gives the full variable domain: GAGVSQTPSNKVTEKGKYVELRCDPISGHTALYWYRQSLGQGPEFLIYFQGTGAADDSGLPNDRFFAVRPEGSVSTLKIQRTERGDSAVYLCASSSDRVDEQFFGPGTRLTVL.

The genes are TRBV18 and TRBJ1-5; 8 bases fit TRBD1. V lost 3 bases to trimming and J lost 5 bases; unmatched junction nucleotides: 6. This CDR3 spans 15 amino acids. Germline CDR1 is KGHSH and CDR2 is LQKENI. CDR3 nucleotide sequence: TGTGCCAGCTCACCCGACAGGGGACGAGATCAGCCCCAGCATTTT. The encoded protein is CASSPDRGRDQPQHF.

This chain links TRBV29-1 with TRBJ1-1; D gene ambiguous. The germline CDR1 and CDR2 sequences are SQVTM and ANQGSEA. This CDR3 has 10 amino acids. V lost 6 bases to trimming and J lost 4 bases, with 6 bases between them. The CDR3 loop is CSVVLTEAFF. The CDR3 nucleotides read TGCAGCGTCGTCCTCACTGAAGCTTTCTTT.